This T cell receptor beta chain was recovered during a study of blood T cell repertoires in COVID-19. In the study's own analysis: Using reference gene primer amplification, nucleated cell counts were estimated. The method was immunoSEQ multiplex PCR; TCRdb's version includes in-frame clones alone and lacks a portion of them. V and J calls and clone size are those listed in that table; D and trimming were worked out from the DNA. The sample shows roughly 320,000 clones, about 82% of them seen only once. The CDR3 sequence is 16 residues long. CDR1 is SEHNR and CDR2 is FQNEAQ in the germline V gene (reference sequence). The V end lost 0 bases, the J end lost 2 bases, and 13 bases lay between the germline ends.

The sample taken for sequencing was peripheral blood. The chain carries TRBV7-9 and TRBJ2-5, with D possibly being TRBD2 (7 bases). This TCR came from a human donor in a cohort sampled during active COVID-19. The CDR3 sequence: CASSLAGGGDQETQYF. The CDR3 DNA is TGTGCCAGCAGCTTAGCGGGAGGGGGGGATCAAGAGACCCAGTACTTC. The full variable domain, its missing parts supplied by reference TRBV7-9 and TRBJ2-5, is DTGVSQNPRHKITKRGQNVTFRCDPISEHNRLYWYRQTLGQGPEFLTYFQNEAQLEKSRLLSDRFSAERPKGSFSTLEIQRTEQGDSAMYLCASSLAGGGDQETQYFGPGTRLLVL.